The 9 T cell receptor beta chains presented below share a single source sample, sequenced in a study of T-cell reconstitution after alpha-beta-depleted transplantation in children. During its preparation, the TCRbeta library received unique molecular identifiers. A single record per CDR3 protein comes from TCRdb applying MiXCR to the PCR reads. The profile covers roughly 90,000 distinct CDR3 sequences, with over 9% appearing a single time and approximately 15% taken by the ten largest. This material consisted of PBMCs from the stem cell graft donor, taken from the stem cell graft. These receptors all stem from a human donor who donated a stem cell graft to a child with inherited bone marrow failure.

This clonotype was observed many times. Compared with germline, one end of the junction differs, possibly owing to a read error. In DNA, the CDR3 is TGCAGTGCCAGAGGGACAGGGTATGGCTACACCTTC. Translated, it gives CSARGTGYGYTF. V usage is TRBV20-1 and J usage is TRBJ1-2; 9 nucleotides align to TRBD1. The CDR3 sequence is 12 residues long. From germline, CDR1 is DFQATT and CDR2 SNEGSKA (reference sequence).

The CDR3 DNA follows: TGCTTTGCTAGAGATCCGGGGGGGGTAGTCACTGAAGCTTTCTTT. It codes for CFARDPGGVVTEAFF. The V call is TRBV20-1, the J call TRBJ1-1, with D perhaps TRBD1 (5 bases). Germline CDR1 DFQATT, CDR2 SNEGSKA (reference sequence). This CDR3 region has 15 residues.

At least ten counts were recorded for this clonotype. The chain carries TRBV28 and TRBJ2-7; 11 nucleotides agree with TRBD2. V trimming: 2 bases; J trimming: 0 bases; junction bases outside the gene matches: 0. This CDR3 spans 15 amino acids. Germline V gene sequence: CDR1 MDHEN, CDR2 SYDVKM. The CDR3 DNA reads as TGTGCCAGCAGTTTAACTAGCGGGGGCTCCTACGAGCAGTACTTC. This sequence encodes CASSLTSGGSYEQYF.

This clonotype was seen ten or more times. The rearrangement uses TRBV4-3 and TRBJ1-2; a possible D gene is TRBD1 (5 bases). CDR3 size: 13 residues. The germline V gene encodes CDR1 LGHNA and CDR2 YSLEER. Trimming removed 0 bases at V and 4 bases at J, with 6 bases between. CDR3 DNA: TGCGCCAGCAGCCAAGAAGGGGTCTATGGCTACACCTTC. Translation: CASSQEGVYGYTF.

This clonotype was detected a few times. V and J are TRBV4-3 and TRBJ1-1, with 8 bases lining up with TRBD1. V was clipped by 1 base and J by 11 bases; unmatched bases: 9. CDR1 is LGHNA, CDR2 YSLEER, per germline. The CDR3 spans 14 residues. CDR3 amino acids: CASSQVGQGARAFF. The CDR3 nucleotides are TGCGCCAGCAGCCAAGTTGGACAGGGTGCAAGGGCTTTCTTT.

This clonotype has at least ten counts. The chain has TRBV7-2 and TRBJ2-3; 8 bases align to TRBD1. Germline V lookup: CDR1 SGHTA, CDR2 FQGNSA. J gave up 4 bases and V 5 bases, and 8 bases lay outside the gene matches. This CDR3 comprises 15 residues. CDR3 bases: TGTGCCAGCAGCACCGCGGACAGGGTTTCAGATACGCAGTATTTT. Protein: CASSTADRVSDTQYF.

This clonotype was seen repeatedly, ten times or more. This rearrangement joins TRBV7-9 to TRBJ2-7; D remains unclear. The CDR3 extends over 13 amino acids. Germline V gene sequence: CDR1 SEHNR, CDR2 FQNEAQ (reference sequence). Trimming pared 1 base from V and 6 bases from J, leaving 10 bases between. The CDR3 sequence is CASSLDGPSEQYF. CDR3 sequence (DNA): TGTGCCAGCAGCTTAGACGGGCCGAGCGAGCAGTACTTC.

This clonotype was seen at least ten times. The rearrangement links TRBV5-5 to TRBJ1-2; D might be TRBD1 (6 bases). The V gene lost 4 bases and the J gene lost 4 bases, with 14 bases spanning the gap. Germline values: CDR1 SGHKS, CDR2 YYEKEE (reference sequence). CDR3 size: 14 residues. In nucleotides, the CDR3 is TGTGCCAGCAGCGCACAGGGCATCGGCTATGGCTACACCTTC. Translating it yields CASSAQGIGYGYTF.

This clonotype was counted many times. V gene TRBV18 combines with J gene TRBJ2-7; D is undetermined. V dropped 1 base and J dropped 3 bases, with 4 bases sitting between them. The germline CDR1 and CDR2 sequences are KGHSH and LQKENI. The CDR3 has 12 amino acids. CDR3 amino acids: CASSPQHYEQYF. DNA for the CDR3: TGTGCCAGCTCACCACAACACTACGAGCAGTACTTC.